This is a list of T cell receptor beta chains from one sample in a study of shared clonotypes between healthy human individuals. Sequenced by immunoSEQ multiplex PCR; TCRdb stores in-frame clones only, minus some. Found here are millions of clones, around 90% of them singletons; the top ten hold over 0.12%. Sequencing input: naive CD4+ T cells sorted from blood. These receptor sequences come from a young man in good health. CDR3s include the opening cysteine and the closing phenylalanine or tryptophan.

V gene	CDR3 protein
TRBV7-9	CASSRLAGGQGSYNEQFF
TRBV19	CASSIGTGWNTEAFF
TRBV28	CASSKEGPGNQPQHF
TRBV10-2	CASSYTSGNTIYF
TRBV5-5	CASTWGHGSYEQYF
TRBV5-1	CASSLGQPNTEAFF
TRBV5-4	CASSFTSGGSDTQYF
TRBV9	CASSPQWSRGGELFF
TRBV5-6	CASSRQGQGFYSPLHF
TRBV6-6	CASGTAGIGELFF